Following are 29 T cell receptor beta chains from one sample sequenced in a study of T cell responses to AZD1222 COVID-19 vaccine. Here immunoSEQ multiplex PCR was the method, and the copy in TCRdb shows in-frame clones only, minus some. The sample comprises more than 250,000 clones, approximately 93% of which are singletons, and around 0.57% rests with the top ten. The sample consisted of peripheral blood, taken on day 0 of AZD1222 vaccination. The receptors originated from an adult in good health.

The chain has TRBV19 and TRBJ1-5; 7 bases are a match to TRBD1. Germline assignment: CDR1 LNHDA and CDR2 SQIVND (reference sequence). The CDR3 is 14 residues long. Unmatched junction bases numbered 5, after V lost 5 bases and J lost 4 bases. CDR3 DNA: TGTGCCAGTAGTCCCCAGGGGGTAAATCAGCCCCAGCATTTT. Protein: CASSPQGVNQPQHF.

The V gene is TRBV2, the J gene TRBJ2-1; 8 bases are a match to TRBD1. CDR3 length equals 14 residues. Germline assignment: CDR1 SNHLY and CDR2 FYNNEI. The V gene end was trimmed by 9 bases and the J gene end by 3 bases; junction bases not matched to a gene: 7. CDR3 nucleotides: TGTGCCAGTGGAGGTGACAGGGGCTACAATGAGCAGTTCTTC. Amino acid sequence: CASGGDRGYNEQFF.

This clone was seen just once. CDR3 loop: CASSHAPRDRLNEQFF. DNA of the CDR3: TGCGCCAGCAGCCATGCCCCCCGGGACAGATTAAATGAGCAGTTCTTC. The genes are TRBV4-1 and TRBJ2-1; the match to TRBD1 covers 7 bases. Germline trimming cut 3 bases from V and 7 bases from J; bases unmatched to any gene: 12. The CDR3 length is 16 residues. Germline V gives CDR1 MGHRA, CDR2 YSYEKL.

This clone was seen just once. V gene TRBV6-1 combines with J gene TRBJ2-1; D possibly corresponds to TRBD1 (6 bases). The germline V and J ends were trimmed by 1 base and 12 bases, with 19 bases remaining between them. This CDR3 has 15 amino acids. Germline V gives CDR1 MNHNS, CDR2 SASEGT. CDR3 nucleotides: TGTGCCAGCAGTGAAGAGGGGGTTGGGTGGAGAGGGCAGTTCTTC. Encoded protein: CASSEEGVGWRGQFF.

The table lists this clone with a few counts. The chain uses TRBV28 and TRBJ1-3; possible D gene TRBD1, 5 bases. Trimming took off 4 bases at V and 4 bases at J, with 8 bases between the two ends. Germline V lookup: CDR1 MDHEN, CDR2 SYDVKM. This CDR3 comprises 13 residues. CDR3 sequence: CASSSTAGNTIYF. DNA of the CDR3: TGTGCCAGCAGTTCGACAGCCGGAAACACCATATATTTT.

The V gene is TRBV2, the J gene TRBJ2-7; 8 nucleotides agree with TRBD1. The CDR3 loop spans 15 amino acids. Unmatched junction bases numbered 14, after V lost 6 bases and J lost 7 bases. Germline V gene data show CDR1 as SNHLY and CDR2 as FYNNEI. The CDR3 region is CASRKGTGPWGEQYF. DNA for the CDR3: TGTGCCAGCAGGAAGGGGACAGGCCCATGGGGGGAGCAGTACTTC.

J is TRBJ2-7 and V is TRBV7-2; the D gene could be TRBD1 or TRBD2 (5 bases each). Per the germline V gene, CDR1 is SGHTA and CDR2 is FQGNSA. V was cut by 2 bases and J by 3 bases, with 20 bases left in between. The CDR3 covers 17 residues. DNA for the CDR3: TGTGCCAGCAGCTTAACCTTCGACAACCGGGGCGACTACGAGCAGTACTTC. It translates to CASSLTFDNRGDYEQYF.

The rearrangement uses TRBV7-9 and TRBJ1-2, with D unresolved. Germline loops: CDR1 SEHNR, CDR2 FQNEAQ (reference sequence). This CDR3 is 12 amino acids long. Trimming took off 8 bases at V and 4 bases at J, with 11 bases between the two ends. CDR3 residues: CASLKEGYGYTF. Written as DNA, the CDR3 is TGTGCCAGCCTAAAGGAAGGCTATGGCTACACCTTC.

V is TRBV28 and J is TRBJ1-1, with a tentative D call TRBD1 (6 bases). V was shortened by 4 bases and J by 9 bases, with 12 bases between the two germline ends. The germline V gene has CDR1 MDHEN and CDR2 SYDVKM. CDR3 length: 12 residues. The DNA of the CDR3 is TGTGCCAGCAGTTGGGACACCCGGAAAGCTTTCTTT. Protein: CASSWDTRKAFF.

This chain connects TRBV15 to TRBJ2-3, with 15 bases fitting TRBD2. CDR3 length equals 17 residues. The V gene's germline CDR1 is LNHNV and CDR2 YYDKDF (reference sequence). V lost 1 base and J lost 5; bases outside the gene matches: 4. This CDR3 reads CATSRGGTSGGQDTQYF. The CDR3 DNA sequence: TGTGCCACCAGCAGAGGAGGGACTAGCGGGGGGCAAGATACGCAGTATTTT. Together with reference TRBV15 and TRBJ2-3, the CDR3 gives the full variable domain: DAMVIQNPRYQVTQFGKPVTLSCSQTLNHNVMYWYQQKSSQAPKLLFHYYDKDFNNEADTPDNFQSRRPNTSFCFLDIRSPGLGDTAMYLCATSRGGTSGGQDTQYFGPGTRLTVL.

The CDR3 nucleotides read TGTGCCAGCTCACCAACAGAGAACACTGAAGCTTTCTTT. Amino acid sequence: CASSPTENTEAFF. V and J are TRBV18 and TRBJ1-1; no clear D. The CDR3 covers 13 residues. Germline V gene data show CDR1 as KGHSH and CDR2 as LQKENI. Trimming took off 2 bases at V and 1 base at J, with 5 bases between the two ends. Full variable domain (outside the CDR3, taken from reference TRBV18 and TRBJ1-1): NAGVMQNPRHLVRRRGQEARLRCSPMKGHSHVYWYRQLPEEGLKFMVYLQKENIIDESGMPKERFSAEFPKEGPSILRIQQVVRGDSAAYFCASSPTENTEAFFGQGTRLTVV.

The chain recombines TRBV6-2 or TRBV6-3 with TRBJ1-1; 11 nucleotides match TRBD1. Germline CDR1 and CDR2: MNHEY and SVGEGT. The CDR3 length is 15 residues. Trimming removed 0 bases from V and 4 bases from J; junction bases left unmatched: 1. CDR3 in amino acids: CASSYSGTGGTEAFF. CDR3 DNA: TGTGCCAGCAGTTACTCCGGGACAGGGGGCACTGAAGCTTTCTTT.

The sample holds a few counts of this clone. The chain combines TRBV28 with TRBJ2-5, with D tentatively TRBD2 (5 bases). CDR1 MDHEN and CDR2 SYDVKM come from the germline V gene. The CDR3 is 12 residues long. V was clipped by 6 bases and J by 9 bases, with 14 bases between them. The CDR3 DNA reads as TGTGCCAGCAGATTAGCGATGGGAGCCCAGTACTTC. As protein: CASRLAMGAQYF.

For the CDR3, the DNA is TGTGCCAGCGGGAGTCAGCCCCAGCATTTT. Translation: CASGSQPQHF. J is TRBJ1-5 and V is TRBV6-6; D gene unclear. This CDR3 comprises 10 residues. Germline assignment: CDR1 MNHNY and CDR2 SVGAGI (reference sequence). Trimming cost V 8 bases and J 6 bases, with 5 bases left between them.

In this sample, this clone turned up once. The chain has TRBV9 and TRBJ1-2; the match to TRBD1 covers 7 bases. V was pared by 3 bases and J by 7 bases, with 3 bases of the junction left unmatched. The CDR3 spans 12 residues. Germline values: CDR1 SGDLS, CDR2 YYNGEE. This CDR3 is CASSETGFGYTF. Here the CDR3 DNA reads TGTGCCAGCAGCGAGACAGGGTTTGGCTACACCTTC.

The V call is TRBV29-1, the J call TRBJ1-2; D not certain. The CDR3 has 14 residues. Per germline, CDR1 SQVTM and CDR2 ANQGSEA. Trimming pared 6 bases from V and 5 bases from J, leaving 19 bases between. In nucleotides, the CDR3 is TGCAGCGTAGCCCCAGGAGATTTACGGTATGGCTACACCTTC. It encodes CSVAPGDLRYGYTF.

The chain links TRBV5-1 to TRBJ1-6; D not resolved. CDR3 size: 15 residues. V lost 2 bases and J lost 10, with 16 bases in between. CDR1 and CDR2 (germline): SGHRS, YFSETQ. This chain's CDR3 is CASSLGRSPGSPLHF. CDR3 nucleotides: TGCGCCAGCAGCTTAGGACGCAGCCCAGGATCACCCCTCCACTTT.

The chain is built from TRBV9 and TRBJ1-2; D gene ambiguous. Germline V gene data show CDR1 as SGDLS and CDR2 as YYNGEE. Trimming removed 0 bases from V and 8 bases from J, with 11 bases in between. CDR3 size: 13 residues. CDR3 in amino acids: CASSVDSGRGYTF. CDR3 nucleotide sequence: TGTGCCAGCAGCGTAGATTCAGGCCGCGGCTACACCTTC.

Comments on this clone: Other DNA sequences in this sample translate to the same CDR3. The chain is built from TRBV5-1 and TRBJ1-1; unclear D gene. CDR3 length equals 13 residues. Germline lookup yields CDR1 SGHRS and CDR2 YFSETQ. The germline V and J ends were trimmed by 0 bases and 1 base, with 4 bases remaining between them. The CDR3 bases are TGCGCCAGCAGCTTGGAACCGAACACTGAAGCTTTCTTT. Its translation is CASSLEPNTEAFF. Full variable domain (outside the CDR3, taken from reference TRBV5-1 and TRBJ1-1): KAGVTQTPRYLIKTRGQQVTLSCSPISGHRSVSWYQQTPGQGLQFLFEYFSETQRNKGNFPGRFSGRQFSNSRSEMNVSTLELGDSALYLCASSLEPNTEAFFGQGTRLTVV.

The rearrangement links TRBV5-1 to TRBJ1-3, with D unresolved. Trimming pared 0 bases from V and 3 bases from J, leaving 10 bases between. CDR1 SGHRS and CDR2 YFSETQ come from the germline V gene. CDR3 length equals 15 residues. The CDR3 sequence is CASSLGTDIGNTIYF. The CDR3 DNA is TGCGCCAGCAGCTTGGGGACGGATATTGGAAACACCATATATTTT.

The CDR3 DNA is TGCGCCAGCAGCCAACCGACAGGGGCGGTGAACACTGAAGCTTTCTTT. Its translation is CASSQPTGAVNTEAFF. The V and J genes are TRBV4-1 and TRBJ1-1; TRBD1 agrees at 8 bases. In germline, CDR1 is MGHRA, CDR2 YSYEKL. CDR3 length equals 16 residues. Germline trimming cut 2 bases from V and 0 bases from J; bases unmatched to any gene: 5.

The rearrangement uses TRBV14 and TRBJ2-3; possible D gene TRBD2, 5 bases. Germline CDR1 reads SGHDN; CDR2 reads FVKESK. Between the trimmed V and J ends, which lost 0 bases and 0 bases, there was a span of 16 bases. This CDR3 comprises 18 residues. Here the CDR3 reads CASSQDRRTSFSTDTQYF. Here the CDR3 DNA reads TGTGCCAGCAGCCAAGACCGCCGGACTTCCTTTAGCACAGATACGCAGTATTTT.

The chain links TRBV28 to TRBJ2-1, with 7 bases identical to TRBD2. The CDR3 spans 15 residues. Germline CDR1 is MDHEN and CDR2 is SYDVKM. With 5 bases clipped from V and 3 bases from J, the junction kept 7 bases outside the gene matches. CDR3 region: CASSQGGEGYNEQFF. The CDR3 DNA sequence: TGTGCCAGCAGTCAGGGTGGGGAGGGCTACAATGAGCAGTTCTTC. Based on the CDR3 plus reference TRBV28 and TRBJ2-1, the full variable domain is DVKVTQSSRYLVKRTGEKVFLECVQDMDHENMFWYRQDPGLGLRLIYFSYDVKMKEKGDIPEGYSVSREKKERFSLILESASTNQTSMYLCASSQGGEGYNEQFFGPGTRLTVL.

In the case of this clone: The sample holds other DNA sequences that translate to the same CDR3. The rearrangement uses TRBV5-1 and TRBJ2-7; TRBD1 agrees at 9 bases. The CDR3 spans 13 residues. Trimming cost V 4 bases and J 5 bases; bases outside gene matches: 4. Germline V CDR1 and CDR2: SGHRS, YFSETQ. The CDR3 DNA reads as TGCGCCAGCAGCCTACAGGGGGCGGACGAGCAGTACTTC. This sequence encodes CASSLQGADEQYF.

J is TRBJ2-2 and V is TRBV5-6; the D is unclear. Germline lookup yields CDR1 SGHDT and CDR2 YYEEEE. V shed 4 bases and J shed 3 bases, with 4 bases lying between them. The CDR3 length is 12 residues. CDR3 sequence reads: CASSAYTGELFF. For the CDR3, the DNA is TGTGCCAGCAGCGCATACACCGGGGAGCTGTTTTTT. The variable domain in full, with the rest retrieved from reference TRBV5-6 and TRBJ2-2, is DAGVTQSPTHLIKTRGQQVTLRCSPKSGHDTVSWYQQALGQGPQFIFQYYEEEERQRGNFPDRFSGHQFPNYSSELNVNALLLGDSALYLCASSAYTGELFFGEGSRLTVL.

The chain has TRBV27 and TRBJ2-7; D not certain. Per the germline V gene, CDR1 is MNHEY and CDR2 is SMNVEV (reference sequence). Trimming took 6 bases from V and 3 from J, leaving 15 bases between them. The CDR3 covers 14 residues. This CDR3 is CASRPSGPYYEQYF. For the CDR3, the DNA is TGTGCCAGCAGGCCATCCGGGCCTTACTACGAGCAGTACTTC.

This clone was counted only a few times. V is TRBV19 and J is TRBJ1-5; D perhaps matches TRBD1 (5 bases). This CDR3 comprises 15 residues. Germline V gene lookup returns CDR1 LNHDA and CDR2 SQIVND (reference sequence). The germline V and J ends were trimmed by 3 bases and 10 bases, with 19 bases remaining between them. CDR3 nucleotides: TGTGCCAGTAGTATTGTATCCGGGGGGGGAACCCCCCAGCATTTT. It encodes CASSIVSGGGTPQHF.

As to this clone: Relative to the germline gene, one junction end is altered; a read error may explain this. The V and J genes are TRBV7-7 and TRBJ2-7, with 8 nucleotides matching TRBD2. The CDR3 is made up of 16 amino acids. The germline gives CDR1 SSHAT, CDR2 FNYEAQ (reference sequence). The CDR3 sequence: CASSLAARAGVDEQYF. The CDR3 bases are TGTGCTAGCAGCTTAGCGGCGAGAGCGGGGGTTGACGAGCAGTACTTC.

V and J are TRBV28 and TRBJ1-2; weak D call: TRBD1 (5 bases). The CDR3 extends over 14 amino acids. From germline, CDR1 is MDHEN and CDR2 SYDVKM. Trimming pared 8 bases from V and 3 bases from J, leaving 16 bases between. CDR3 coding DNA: TGTGCCAGCGGGACTGCAGGGCCATACTATGGCTACACCTTC. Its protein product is CASGTAGPYYGYTF.